This T cell receptor beta chain was identified in a study of regulatory T cells in long-lasting Graves disease. Study results and caveats: Newly diagnosed disease favored TRBV20-1 and TRBJ2-1 over persistent disease.

CDR3-region Arm-PCR and iRepertoire HTBI primers produced the TCR beta libraries. TCRdb itself ran the multiplex PCR reads through MiXCR, one entry per CDR3 protein. Among about 430,000 distinct CDR3 sequences listed, about 15% were seen once. Of note for this clonotype: As yet, its antigen is unknown. This may be a read error: a much more frequent sequence differs by one nucleotide.

This sample's time point: newly diagnosed GD, antithyroid drugs for less than 3 months. After RNA was extracted from PBMCs, the TCR library was made from it. Tubes containing EDTA received roughly 10 milliliters of drawn peripheral blood. Germline CDR1 SGDLS, CDR2 YYNGEE. The CDR3 is 15 amino acids. Deletions cut 4 bases from V and 5 bases from J, with 18 bases between. This sample was also put to use in a study of T cells in Graves' hyperthyroidism and ophthalmopathy.

The chain combines TRBV9 with TRBJ2-5; D might be TRBD1 (6 bases). The specimen comprised peripheral blood mononuclear cells (PBMCs), sampled at new diagnosis, from a patient treated with antithyroid drugs. This TCR derives from a woman in her thirties or forties with Graves disease. This CDR3 is CASSWGQGPWETQYF. CDR3 nucleotides: TGTGCCAGCAGCTGGGGCCAGGGGCCGTGGGAGACCCAGTACTTC.